This T cell receptor beta chain was identified in a study of blood T cell repertoires in COVID-19. As for the study in general: Donors in the United States, Italy and Spain gave samples during acute or convalescent COVID-19. The analysed material was cDNA or gDNA that came from T cells, B-cell-depleted T cells, or PBMCs.

CDR3 length: 15 residues. Between the trimmed V and J ends, which lost 0 bases and 2 bases, there was a span of 9 bases. Germline CDR1 SGHDT, CDR2 YYEEEE. In the original processing: Nucleated cell number was recorded as an estimate derived from reference gene primer amplification. Method: immunoSEQ multiplex PCR; TCRdb's copy keeps in-frame clones and lacks some. From that table come the V and J calls and clone size; the DNA was used to work out D and trimming. The table shows roughly 300,000 clones, with roughly 86% occurring only once. The specimen sequenced was peripheral blood. This sequence joins TRBV5-6 and TRBJ1-5; D ambiguous. The TCR was taken from a woman between 50 and 59 years old with acute or convalescent COVID-19. Written as DNA, the CDR3 is TGTGCCAGCAGCTTGGGCGCCGGGGGCAATCAGCCCCAGCATTTT. Translated: CASSLGAGGNQPQHF.